This T cell receptor beta chain was profiled in a study of tumor-infiltrating lymphocytes in primary liver carcinoma. Study-level information: All patients, whether men or women, fell within 30 to 69 years of age. Overall study findings and caveats: The study found tumor-adjacent and tumor-blood pairs overlapped less than tumor region pairs.

With respect to this clonotype: No antigen is known for it. One junction end does not reproduce the germline sequence, and a read error may be involved.

Per the germline V gene, CDR1 is MNHEY and CDR2 is SVGEGT. The CDR3 sequence is 16 residues long. With a constant-region primer, TCR beta cDNA was made from 500 ng of total RNA. Employing slightly modified ARM-PCR, three nested multiplex PCR rounds were run, and these gave rise to the TCR beta libraries. For roughly 10 cycles apiece, the opening two PCR rounds ran with TRBV1-TRBV30 forward primers and a C-beta reverse primer. Using its own MiXCR run on the multiplex PCR reads, TCRdb lists one record per CDR3 protein. The sample consists of about 350,000 distinct CDR3 sequences, approximately 65% of them appearing once. Unsorted whole blood served as the source of blood RNA, and germline DNA was extracted as well.

The sequence came from a man in his forties or fifties with primary liver carcinoma and hepatitis B virus infection. The sequenced material came from peripheral blood. The chain employs TRBV6-2 or TRBV6-3 and TRBJ2-2; D possibly corresponds to TRBD2 (6 bases). The CDR3 sequence: CASSYAETGDTGELFF. The DNA of the CDR3 is TGTGCCAGTAGTTACGCTGAGACGGGGGACACCGGGGAGCTGTTTTTT.